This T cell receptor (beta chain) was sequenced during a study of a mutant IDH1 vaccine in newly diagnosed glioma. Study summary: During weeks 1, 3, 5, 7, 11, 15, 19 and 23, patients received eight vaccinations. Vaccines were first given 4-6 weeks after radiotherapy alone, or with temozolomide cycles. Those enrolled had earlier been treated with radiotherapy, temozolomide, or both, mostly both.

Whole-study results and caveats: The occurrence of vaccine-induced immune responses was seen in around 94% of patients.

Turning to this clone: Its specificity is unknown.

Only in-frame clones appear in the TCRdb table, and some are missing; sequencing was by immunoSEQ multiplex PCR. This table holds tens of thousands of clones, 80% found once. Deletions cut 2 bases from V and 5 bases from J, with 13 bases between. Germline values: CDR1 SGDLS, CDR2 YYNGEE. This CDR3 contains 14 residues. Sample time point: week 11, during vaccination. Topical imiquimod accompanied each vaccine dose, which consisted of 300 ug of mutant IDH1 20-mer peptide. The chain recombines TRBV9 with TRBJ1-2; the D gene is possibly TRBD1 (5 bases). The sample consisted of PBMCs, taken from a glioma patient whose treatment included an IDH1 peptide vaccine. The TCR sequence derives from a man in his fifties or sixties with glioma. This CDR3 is CASSVGRAIYGYTF. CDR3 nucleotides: TGTGCCAGCAGCGTTGGCAGGGCCATTTATGGCTACACCTTC.